This T cell receptor beta chain came from a study of graft-versus-host responses after intestinal transplantation. As for this clone: Antigen specificity is unknown.

The table came from immunoSEQ multiplex PCR; TCRdb's copy has only in-frame clones and leaves some out. The data show under 95,000 clones, with about 87% seen just once and approximately 0.28% held by the top ten. CDR1 is SGHRS, CDR2 YFSETQ, per germline. The junction had 4 bases not matched to a gene; V was cut back by 4 bases and J by 6 bases. The CDR3 runs 12 residues. The chain is built from TRBV5-1 and TRBJ2-7, with TRBD1 matching 7 bases. Sample: unstimulated CD4+ T cells sorted from spleen or lymph node cells, taken before transplant. The TCR sequence derives from a human donor who was the organ donor for an intestinal transplant. In nucleotides, the CDR3 is TGCGCCAGCAGCCTGACAGGGCCCGAGCAGTACTTC. Its translation is CASSLTGPEQYF.